The sequence of this T cell receptor beta chain was determined in a study of tumor-infiltrating lymphocytes in localized non-small cell lung cancer. Whole-study findings and limits: No T-cell fraction difference was seen between IM1 and IM2 tumors.

Sequencing used immunoSEQ multiplex PCR; TCRdb keeps in-frame clones, though not all of them. The sample contains around 12,000 clones, roughly 80% of which appear only once. The V end lost 0 bases, the J end lost 0 bases, and 8 bases lay between the germline ends. This CDR3 region has 16 residues. From germline, CDR1 is MNHEY and CDR2 SVGAGI. Notes on this clone: Its target is not known.

This chain links TRBV6-5 with TRBJ2-2; unclear D gene. The sequence came from a human donor with non-small cell lung cancer. The specimen sequenced was uninvolved lung tissue not adjacent to the tumor. CDR3 amino acids: CASSYSRATNTGELFF. Here the CDR3 DNA reads TGTGCCAGCAGTTACTCCCGGGCGACGAACACCGGGGAGCTGTTTTTT.